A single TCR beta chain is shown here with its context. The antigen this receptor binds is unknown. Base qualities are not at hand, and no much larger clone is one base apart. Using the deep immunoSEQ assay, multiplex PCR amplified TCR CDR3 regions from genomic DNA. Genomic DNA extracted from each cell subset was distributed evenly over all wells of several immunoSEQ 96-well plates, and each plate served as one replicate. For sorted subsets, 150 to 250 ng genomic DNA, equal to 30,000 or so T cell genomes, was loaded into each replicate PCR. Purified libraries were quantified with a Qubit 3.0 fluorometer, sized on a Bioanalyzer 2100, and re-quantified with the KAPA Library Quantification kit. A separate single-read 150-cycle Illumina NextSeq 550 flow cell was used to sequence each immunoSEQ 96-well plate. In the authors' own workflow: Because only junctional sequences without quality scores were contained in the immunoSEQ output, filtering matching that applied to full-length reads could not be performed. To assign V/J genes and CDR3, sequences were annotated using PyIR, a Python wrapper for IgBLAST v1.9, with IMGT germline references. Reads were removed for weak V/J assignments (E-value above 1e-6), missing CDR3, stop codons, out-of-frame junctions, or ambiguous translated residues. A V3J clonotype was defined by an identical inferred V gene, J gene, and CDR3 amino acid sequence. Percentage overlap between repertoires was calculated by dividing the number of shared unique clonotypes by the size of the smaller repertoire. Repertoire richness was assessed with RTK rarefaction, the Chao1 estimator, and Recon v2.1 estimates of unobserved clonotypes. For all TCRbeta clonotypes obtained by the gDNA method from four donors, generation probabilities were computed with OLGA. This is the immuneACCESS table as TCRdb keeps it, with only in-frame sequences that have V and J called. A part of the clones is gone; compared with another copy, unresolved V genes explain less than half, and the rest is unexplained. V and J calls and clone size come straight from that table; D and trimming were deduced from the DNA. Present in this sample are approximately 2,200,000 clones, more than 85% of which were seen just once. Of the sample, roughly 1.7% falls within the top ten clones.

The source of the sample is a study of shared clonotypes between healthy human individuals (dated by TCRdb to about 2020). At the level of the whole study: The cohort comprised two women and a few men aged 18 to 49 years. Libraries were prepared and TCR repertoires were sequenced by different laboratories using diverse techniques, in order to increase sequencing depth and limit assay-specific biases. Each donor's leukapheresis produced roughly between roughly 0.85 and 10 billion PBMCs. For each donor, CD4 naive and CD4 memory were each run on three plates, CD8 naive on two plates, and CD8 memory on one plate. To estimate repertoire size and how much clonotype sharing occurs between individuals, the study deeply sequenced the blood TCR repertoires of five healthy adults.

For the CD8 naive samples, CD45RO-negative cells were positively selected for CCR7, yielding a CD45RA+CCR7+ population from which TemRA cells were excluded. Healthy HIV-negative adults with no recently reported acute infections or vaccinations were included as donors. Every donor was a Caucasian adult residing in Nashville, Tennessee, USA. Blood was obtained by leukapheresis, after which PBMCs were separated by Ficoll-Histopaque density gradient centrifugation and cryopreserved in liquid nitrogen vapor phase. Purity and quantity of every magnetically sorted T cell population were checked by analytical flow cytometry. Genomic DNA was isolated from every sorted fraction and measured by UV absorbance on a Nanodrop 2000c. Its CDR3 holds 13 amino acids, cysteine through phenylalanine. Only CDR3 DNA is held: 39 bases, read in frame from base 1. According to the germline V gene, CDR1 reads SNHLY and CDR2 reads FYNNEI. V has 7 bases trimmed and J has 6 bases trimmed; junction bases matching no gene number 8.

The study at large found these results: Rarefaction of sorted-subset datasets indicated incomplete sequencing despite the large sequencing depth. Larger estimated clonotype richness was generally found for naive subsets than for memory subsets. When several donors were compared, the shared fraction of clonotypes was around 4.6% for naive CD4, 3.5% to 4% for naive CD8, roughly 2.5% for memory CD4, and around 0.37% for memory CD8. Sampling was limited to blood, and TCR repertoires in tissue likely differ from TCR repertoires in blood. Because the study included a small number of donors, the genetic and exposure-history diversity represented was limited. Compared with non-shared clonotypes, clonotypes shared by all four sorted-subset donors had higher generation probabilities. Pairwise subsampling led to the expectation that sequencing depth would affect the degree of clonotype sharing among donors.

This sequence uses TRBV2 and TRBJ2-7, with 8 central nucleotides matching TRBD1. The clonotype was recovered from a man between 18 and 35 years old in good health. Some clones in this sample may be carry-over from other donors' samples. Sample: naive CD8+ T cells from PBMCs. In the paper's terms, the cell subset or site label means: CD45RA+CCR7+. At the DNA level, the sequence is TGTGCCAGCACAGGGGCAGGGGGCCGCGAGCAGTACTTC. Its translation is CASTGAGGREQYF.